The clone carrying this TCR beta chain was counted only a few times. The antigen is undetermined. The data were taken from a study of T-cell reconstitution after alpha-beta-depleted transplantation in children. Study-wide results and limits: Recipient T cells and thymic progenitors that survived gave rise to the high TCRbeta diversity observed at day 60 in some patients. T-cell counts and diversity were attributed mostly to newly produced T cells one year after transplant.

As it was prepared, the TCRbeta library received unique molecular identifiers. TCRdb redid the calling of the PCR reads with MiXCR, one entry per CDR3 protein. The table lists hundreds of thousands of distinct CDR3 sequences, about 17% of them singletons. The length of the CDR3 is 12 residues. Germline V gives CDR1 SQVTM, CDR2 ANQGSEA. V shed 3 bases and J shed 2 bases, with 7 bases lying between them. This receptor was identified in a male patient between 2 and 10 years old who had a stem cell transplant for acute lymphoblastic leukemia, so the T cells may come from the graft donor. The source material was PBMCs, mostly from graft donor cells, sampled 360 days after TCRalphabeta/CD19-depleted stem cell transplant. This rearrangement joins TRBV29-1 to TRBJ2-5, with D possibly being TRBD2 (6 bases). The CDR3 region is CSVDGGQETQYF. The CDR3 nucleotides are TGCAGCGTTGATGGAGGGCAAGAGACCCAGTACTTC.